This record covers a single TCR beta chain. With a J-beta primer mix and a sample-barcoded 5' primer, a second PCR ran roughly 7 to 11 cycles. From the 5' RACE reads, TCRdb called clonotypes with MiXCR, one entry per CDR3 protein. The sample records roughly 1,500,000 distinct CDR3 sequences, roughly 40% being singletons. The CDR3 length is 14 residues. Germline CDR1 KGHDR, CDR2 SFDVKD. The source of the sample is a study of blood T cells in healthy people across ages. Sequencing was done on a sample of blood. This TCR was sampled from a woman aged 18-29 years in good health. This rearrangement joins TRBV24-1 to TRBJ2-4, with 12 bases aligning to TRBD2. The J call may be incorrect, as the DNA end agrees better with TRBJ2-7. As DNA, the CDR3 is TGTGCCACCAGCCCTAGCGGGGGGGCGTACGAGCAGTACTTC. It translates to CATSPSGGAYEQYF.